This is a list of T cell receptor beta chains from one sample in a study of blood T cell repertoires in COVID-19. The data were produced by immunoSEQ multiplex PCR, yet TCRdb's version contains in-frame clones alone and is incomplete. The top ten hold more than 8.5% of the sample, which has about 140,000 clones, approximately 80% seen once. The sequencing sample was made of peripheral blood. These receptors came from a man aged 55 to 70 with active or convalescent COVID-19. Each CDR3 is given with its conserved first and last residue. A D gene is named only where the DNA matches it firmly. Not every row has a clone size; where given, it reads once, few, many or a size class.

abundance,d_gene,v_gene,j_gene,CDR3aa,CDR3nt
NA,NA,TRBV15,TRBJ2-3,CATSRWGLEGVTQYF,TGTGCCACCAGCAGATGGGGCCTAGAGGGGGTTACGCAGTATTTT
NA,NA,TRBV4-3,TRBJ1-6,CASSQDVADNSPLHF,TGCGCCAGCAGCCAAGACGTGGCGGATAATTCACCCCTCCACTTT
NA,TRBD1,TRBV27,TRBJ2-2,CASSRPGQGTGELFF,TGTGCCAGCAGCAGGCCGGGACAGGGAACCGGGGAGCTGTTTTTT
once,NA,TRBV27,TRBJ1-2,CASRNSVRGYTF,TGTGCCAGCAGAAACTCAGTGAGGGGCTACACCTTC
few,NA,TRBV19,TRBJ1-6,CASSPSRSSYNSPLHF,TGTGCCAGTAGTCCTTCGAGGAGCTCCTATAATTCACCCCTCCACTTT
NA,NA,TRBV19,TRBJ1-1,CASRTGVRSLNTEAFF,TGTGCCAGTAGGACAGGTGTTAGGTCCCTGAACACTGAAGCTTTCTTT
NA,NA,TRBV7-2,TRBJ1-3,CASSLGSGRPYSGNTIYF,TGTGCCAGCAGCTTAGGATCCGGGAGACCTTACTCTGGAAACACCATATATTTT
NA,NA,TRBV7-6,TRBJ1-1,CASSSQQGWRTEAFF,TGTGCCAGCAGTTCACAGCAGGGGTGGAGGACTGAAGCTTTCTTT
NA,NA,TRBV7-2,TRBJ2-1,CASTLAASSYNEQFF,TGTGCCAGCACTTTAGCCGCGAGCTCCTACAATGAGCAGTTCTTC
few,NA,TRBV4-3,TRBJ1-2,CASSQDRQDGYGYTF,TGCGCCAGCAGCCAAGATCGACAGGACGGATATGGCTACACCTTC
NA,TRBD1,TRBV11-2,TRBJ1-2,CASSLAPGQGYGYTF,TGTGCCAGCAGCTTAGCCCCGGGACAGGGGTATGGCTACACCTTC
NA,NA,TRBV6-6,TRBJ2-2,CASSATGSWVGELFF,TGTGCCAGCAGTGCTACAGGGTCCTGGGTCGGGGAGCTGTTTTTT
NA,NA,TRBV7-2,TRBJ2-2,CASSLGGYTGELFF,TGTGCCAGCAGCTTAGGCGGGTACACCGGGGAGCTGTTTTTT
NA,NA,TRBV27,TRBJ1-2,CASSFGGSDYGYTF,TGTGCCAGCAGTTTCGGGGGGTCGGACTATGGCTACACCTTC
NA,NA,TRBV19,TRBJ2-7,CASKPGPTDYEQYF,TGTGCCAGTAAACCCGGCCCAACAGACTACGAGCAGTACTTC
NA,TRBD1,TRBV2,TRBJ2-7,CASSKGTGGSTEQYF,TGTGCCAGCAGTAAAGGGACAGGGGGTTCGACCGAGCAGTACTTC
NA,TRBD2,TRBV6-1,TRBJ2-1,CASSGGTSGSSTYNEQFF,TGTGCCAGCAGTGGAGGGACTAGCGGGAGTTCCACCTACAATGAGCAGTTCTTC
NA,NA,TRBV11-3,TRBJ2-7,CASSLRDFAYEQYF,TGTGCCAGCAGCTTACGGGACTTTGCCTACGAGCAGTACTTC
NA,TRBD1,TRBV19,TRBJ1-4,CASAGQENEKLFF,TGTGCCAGTGCGGGACAGGAAAATGAAAAACTGTTTTTT
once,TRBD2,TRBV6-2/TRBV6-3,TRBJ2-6,CASSYAGGRSGANVLTF,TGTGCCAGCAGTTACGCGGGGGGCCGGTCTGGGGCCAACGTCCTGACTTTC
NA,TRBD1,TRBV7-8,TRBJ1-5,CASSGEGQGASQPQHF,TGTGCCAGCAGCGGGGAGGGACAGGGGGCGAGTCAGCCCCAGCATTTT
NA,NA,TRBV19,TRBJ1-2,CASSMGGANYGYTF,TGTGCCAGTAGTATGGGAGGTGCTAACTATGGCTACACCTTC
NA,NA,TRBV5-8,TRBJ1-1,CASSSLGLGDTEAFF,TGTGCCAGCAGCTCACTAGGGCTAGGTGACACTGAAGCTTTCTTT
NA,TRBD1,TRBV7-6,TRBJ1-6,CASSPTRGQTDSPLHF,TGTGCCAGCAGCCCAACGCGGGGACAGACAGATTCACCCCTCCACTTT
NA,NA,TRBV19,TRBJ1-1,CASTYTKTVINTEAFF,TGTGCCAGTACCTACACAAAGACAGTTATAAACACTGAAGCTTTCTTT
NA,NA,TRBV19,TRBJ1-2,CASSTGEYGYTF,TGTGCCAGTAGTACAGGGGAGTATGGCTACACCTTC
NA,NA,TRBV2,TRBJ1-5,CASSDQVSQPQHF,TGTGCCAGCAGTGATCAGGTGAGTCAGCCCCAGCATTTT
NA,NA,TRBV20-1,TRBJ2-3,CSALGPDAQYF,TGCAGTGCCCTTGGGCCAGACGCGCAGTATTTT
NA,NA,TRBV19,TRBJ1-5,CASSIVRANNQPQHF,TGTGCCAGTAGTATAGTCAGGGCAAACAATCAGCCCCAGCATTTT